Below, 27 T cell receptor beta chains from the same sample are listed, as sequenced in a study of cytomegalovirus exposure and HLA in healthy donors. Vbeta (60) and Jbeta (13) primers were used in the PCR. Generated by immunoSEQ multiplex PCR, the TCRdb table keeps only in-frame clones and is missing some. The sample shows about 95,000 clones, around 84% of them seen only once. Sequenced input: PBMCs. These receptors were collected from a woman between 40 and 50 years old in good health and CMV-seropositive.

A few counts support this clone. The chain has TRBV25-1 and TRBJ2-1; D may be TRBD1 (5 bases). The CDR3 is made up of 14 amino acids. The germline V and J ends were trimmed by 5 bases and 4 bases, with 12 bases remaining between them. CDR1 is MGHDK, CDR2 SYGVNS, per germline. CDR3 residues: CASSWGGAYNEQFF. The CDR3 DNA reads as TGTGCCAGCAGTTGGGGTGGGGCGTACAATGAGCAGTTCTTC.

As for this clone: This specimen includes other DNA sequences encoding the same CDR3. The rearrangement links TRBV7-6 to TRBJ2-7; D remains ambiguous. V lost 0 bases and J 4 bases, leaving 16 bases between the germline ends. CDR3 size: 16 residues. Per the germline V gene, CDR1 is SGHVS and CDR2 is FNYEAQ. The CDR3 DNA reads TGTGCCAGCAGCTTAGCGCTAAGACTTCGACCGTACGAGCAGTACTTC. Protein product: CASSLALRLRPYEQYF.

The chain links TRBV10-3 to TRBJ2-5; 8 bases align to TRBD2. The CDR3 covers 15 residues. Germline V CDR1 and CDR2: ENHRY, SYGVKD. Losses at the gene ends were 3 bases for V and 5 bases for J; bases not matched to a gene: 8. Here the CDR3 reads CAISDRSAGVETQYF. The CDR3 DNA is TGTGCCATCAGTGACCGGTCAGCGGGAGTTGAGACCCAGTACTTC.

The chain has TRBV10-3 and TRBJ2-1; a possible D gene is TRBD2 (6 bases). V lost 4 bases and J lost 6, with 13 bases in between. CDR1 and CDR2 from the germline V gene are ENHRY and SYGVKD. This CDR3 has 14 residues. The DNA for the CDR3 is TGTGCCATCAGTGGGGTCGAAGCGGGCAATGAGCAGTTCTTC. Residues: CAISGVEAGNEQFF.

V usage is TRBV5-1 and J usage is TRBJ2-1, with TRBD2 matching 8 bases. Germline-derived CDR1 and CDR2 are SGHRS and YFSETQ. This CDR3 comprises 15 residues. The V and J ends lost 6 bases and 10 bases, in that order; junction bases with no gene match: 15. The CDR3 sequence: CASTRGSGREGEQFF. The CDR3 DNA is TGCGCCAGCACCCGTGGGAGCGGGAGAGAAGGAGAGCAGTTCTTC.

The chain links TRBV21-1 to TRBJ2-7; the tabulated D call, TRBD2, remains unverified against the DNA. TRBV21-1 is an annotated pseudogene. This CDR3 spans 12 amino acids. Here the CDR3 reads CASSPRSYEQYF. The CDR3 DNA is TGTGCCAGCAGTCCCCGCTCCTACGAGCAGTACTTC.

This chain links TRBV18 with TRBJ2-2; possibly TRBD1 for D (5 bases). The CDR3 is made up of 17 amino acids. V dropped 3 bases and J dropped 2 bases, with 16 bases sitting between them. CDR1 KGHSH and CDR2 LQKENI come from the germline V gene. CDR3 sequence (DNA): TGTGCCAGCTCACCTGCGAACGCAGGGCCTAACACCGGGGAGCTGTTTTTT. This sequence encodes CASSPANAGPNTGELFF. The full variable domain, with the rest looked up from reference TRBV18 and TRBJ2-2, is NAGVMQNPRHLVRRRGQEARLRCSPMKGHSHVYWYRQLPEEGLKFMVYLQKENIIDESGMPKERFSAEFPKEGPSILRIQQVVRGDSAAYFCASSPANAGPNTGELFFGEGSRLTVL.

This chain connects TRBV6-1 to TRBJ2-2; no reliable D call. CDR3 length equals 14 residues. CDR1 and CDR2 from the germline V gene are MNHNS and SASEGT. V was shortened by 1 base and J by 3 bases, with 6 bases between the two germline ends. The CDR3 reads CASSEVADTGELFF. Written as DNA, the CDR3 is TGTGCCAGCAGTGAAGTCGCGGACACCGGGGAGCTGTTTTTT.

This clone was seen just once. The V call is TRBV5-1, the J call TRBJ1-5; no definite D call. The germline gives CDR1 SGHRS, CDR2 YFSETQ. The CDR3 has 14 residues. Trimming shortened V by 0 bases and J by 4 bases, and 8 bases separated the two germline ends. CDR3 nucleotide sequence: TGCGCCAGCAGCTTGGACAGTCCGAATCAGCCCCAGCATTTT. Protein: CASSLDSPNQPQHF. Full variable domain (remainder filled in from reference TRBV5-1 and TRBJ1-5): KAGVTQTPRYLIKTRGQQVTLSCSPISGHRSVSWYQQTPGQGLQFLFEYFSETQRNKGNFPGRFSGRQFSNSRSEMNVSTLELGDSALYLCASSLDSPNQPQHFGDGTRLSIL.

The rearrangement uses TRBV5-4 and TRBJ1-2; 11 bases are shared with TRBD1. V dropped 3 bases and J dropped 5; count of bases not matched to a gene: 3. Germline lookup yields CDR1 SGHNT and CDR2 YYREEE (reference sequence). CDR3 size: 14 residues. The CDR3 here is CASSWGTGGYGYTF. CDR3 bases: TGTGCCAGCAGCTGGGGGACAGGGGGGTATGGCTACACCTTC.

The chain recombines TRBV5-4 with TRBJ2-1; tentatively, D is TRBD1 (6 bases). V was cut by 1 base and J by 3 bases, with 11 bases left in between. Germline lookup yields CDR1 SGHNT and CDR2 YYREEE (reference sequence). This CDR3 is built from 15 residues. CDR3 region: CASSLMTGHYNEQFF. The CDR3 DNA follows: TGTGCCAGCAGCTTGATGACGGGACACTACAATGAGCAGTTCTTC. Looking up the rest from reference TRBV5-4 and TRBJ2-1 gives the full variable domain: ETGVTQSPTHLIKTRGQQVTLRCSSQSGHNTVSWYQQALGQGPQFIFQYYREEENGRGNFPPRFSGLQFPNYSSELNVNALELDDSALYLCASSLMTGHYNEQFFGPGTRLTVL.

The chain recombines TRBV2 with TRBJ1-5, with D possibly TRBD1 on 5 matching bases. Trimming removed 3 bases at V and 0 bases at J, with 12 bases between. CDR1 and CDR2 from the germline V gene are SNHLY and FYNNEI. The CDR3 has 16 residues. In DNA, the CDR3 is TGTGCCAGCAGTGACCAGGGCGTAAATAGCAATCAGCCCCAGCATTTT. It encodes CASSDQGVNSNQPQHF.

This sequence joins TRBV21-1 and TRBJ1-5. TRBV21-1 corresponds to a pseudogene. CDR3 length: 15 amino acids. The CDR3 is CASSIRPRGGLPQHF. In DNA form, the CDR3 reads TGTGCCAGCAGCATCCGGCCGCGCGGCGGGCTGCCCCAGCATTTT.

This sequence joins TRBV2 and TRBJ1-2; 8 nucleotides match TRBD1. The CDR3 length is 14 residues. J lost 3 bases, V lost 3 bases, and 3 bases had no gene match. Germline-derived CDR1 and CDR2 are SNHLY and FYNNEI. The CDR3 region has the DNA TGTGCCAGCAGTGAGCACAGGGGGGACTATGGCTACACCTTC. Protein: CASSEHRGDYGYTF.

This clone appeared once. V is TRBV19 and J is TRBJ1-4; the match to TRBD1 covers 8 bases. The CDR3 extends over 14 amino acids. Trimming cost V 6 bases and J 8 bases; bases outside gene matches: 8. Per the germline V gene, CDR1 is LNHDA and CDR2 is SQIVND (reference sequence). The CDR3: CASSNGTGWEKLFF. For the CDR3, the DNA is TGTGCCAGTAGCAACGGGACAGGTTGGGAAAAACTGTTTTTT.

The V and J genes are TRBV5-4 and TRBJ2-1; the D gene is possibly TRBD1 (6 bases). V was cut by 0 bases and J by 3 bases, with 10 bases left in between. The CDR3 is made up of 15 amino acids. Germline V gives CDR1 SGHNT, CDR2 YYREEE (reference sequence). The CDR3 DNA reads as TGTGCCAGCAGCTTGGCCAGGGGAGACTACAATGAGCAGTTCTTC. Translated, it gives CASSLARGDYNEQFF.

The V and J genes are TRBV2 and TRBJ1-2; D possibly corresponds to TRBD1 (5 bases). CDR3 length: 14 amino acids. The ends were cut back, 7 bases at V and 4 bases at J, with 16 bases in the middle. The germline V gene encodes CDR1 SNHLY and CDR2 FYNNEI. CDR3 sequence: CASNLEGKGYGYTF. Here the CDR3 DNA reads TGTGCCAGCAATCTGGAGGGGAAGGGCTATGGCTACACCTTC.

In this sample, this clone turned up once. The chain carries TRBV7-2 and TRBJ2-2, with D unclear. V was trimmed by 4 bases and J by 4 bases, leaving 10 bases between them. The length of the CDR3 is 14 residues. The germline CDR1 and CDR2 sequences are SGHTA and FQGNSA. CDR3 nucleotides: TGTGCCAGCAGCTCCCGACTGGGCACCGGGGAGCTGTTTTTT. This translates into CASSSRLGTGELFF. The variable domain in full, with the rest retrieved from reference TRBV7-2 and TRBJ2-2, is GAGVSQSPSNKVTEKGKDVELRCDPISGHTALYWYRQSLGQGLEFLIYFQGNSAPDKSGLPSDRFSAERTGGSVSTLTIQRTQQEDSAVYLCASSSRLGTGELFFGEGSRLTVL.

The chain employs TRBV28 and TRBJ1-5, with 7 bases lining up with TRBD1. There are 12 residues in the CDR3. The junction had 3 bases not matched to a gene; V was cut back by 8 bases and J by 5 bases. Germline CDR1 reads MDHEN; CDR2 reads SYDVKM. Here the CDR3 DNA reads TGTGCCAGCGCAGGGGGGTATCAGCCCCAGCATTTT. The encoded protein is CASAGGYQPQHF.

The chain is built from TRBV7-9 and TRBJ2-7; D ambiguous. Germline V gives CDR1 SEHNR, CDR2 FQNEAQ (reference sequence). V was trimmed by 4 bases and J by 2 bases, leaving 12 bases between them. CDR3 length equals 14 residues. The CDR3 bases are TGTGCCAGCAGCTCTCCCGTGGCCCCCTACGAGCAGTACTTC. This sequence encodes CASSSPVAPYEQYF.

The gene calls are TRBV13 and TRBJ2-5; 10 nucleotides align to TRBD2. TRBJ2-7 explains the end of the DNA better; the J call may be wrong. CDR3 length: 16 residues. The V gene's germline CDR1 is PRHDT and CDR2 FYEKMQ (reference sequence). Here the CDR3 reads CASSLAGLAAPYEQYF. The CDR3 DNA reads as TGTGCCAGCAGCTTAGCTGGACTAGCGGCACCTTACGAGCAGTACTTC.

This clone turned up a few times. This chain uses TRBV5-1 with TRBJ2-5; 7 bases are shared with TRBD1. The CDR3 spans 15 residues. V was pared by 3 bases and J by 3 bases, with 8 bases of the junction left unmatched. Germline V gene lookup returns CDR1 SGHRS and CDR2 YFSETQ. Here the CDR3 DNA reads TGCGCCAGCAGCTGGGACAGCGGTGGGGAAGAGACCCAGTACTTC. Protein sequence: CASSWDSGGEETQYF.

The genes are TRBV9 and TRBJ2-7; 10 bases map to TRBD2. CDR1 and CDR2 from the germline V gene are SGDLS and YYNGEE. The CDR3 sequence is 15 residues long. The V segment lost 3 bases and the J segment 6 bases; nucleotides outside the gene matches: 9. The CDR3 bases are TGTGCCAGCAGCGCTGAGCGGGAGGGCCTCTGCGAGCAGTACTTC. Its translation: CASSAEREGLCEQYF.

The V and J genes are TRBV19 and TRBJ2-7; TRBD1 is a possible D gene (6 bases). CDR3 size: 13 residues. Germline CDR1 reads LNHDA; CDR2 reads SQIVND (reference sequence). The germline V and J ends were trimmed by 5 bases and 3 bases, with 11 bases remaining between them. CDR3: CASSGQGYYEQYF. CDR3 in DNA: TGTGCCAGTAGTGGTCAGGGGTACTACGAGCAGTACTTC. The whole variable domain, remainder taken from reference TRBV19 and TRBJ2-7, is DGGITQSPKYLFRKEGQNVTLSCEQNLNHDAMYWYRQDPGQGLRLIYYSQIVNDFQKGDIAEGYSVSREKKESFPLTVTSAQKNPTAFYLCASSGQGYYEQYFGPGTRLTVT.

The rearrangement uses TRBV5-4 and TRBJ2-5; 9 nucleotides line up with TRBD1. Germline CDR1 is SGHNT and CDR2 is YYREEE (reference sequence). V shed 2 bases, J shed 5 bases, and the junction held 7 bases outside the gene matches. This CDR3 has 15 residues. CDR3 region: CASSLGTGIQETQYF. The CDR3 coding sequence is TGTGCCAGCAGCTTAGGGACAGGGATTCAGGAGACCCAGTACTTC.

The chain carries TRBV6-5 and TRBJ1-5; possibly TRBD1 for D (5 bases). V was trimmed by 6 bases and J by 4 bases, leaving 10 bases between them. In germline, CDR1 is MNHEY, CDR2 SVGAGI. There are 13 residues in the CDR3. The CDR3 region is CASSPDRNQPQHF. CDR3 sequence (DNA): TGTGCCAGCAGCCCTGACAGAAATCAGCCCCAGCATTTT.

This clone was seen only a few times. This chain joins TRBV29-1 and TRBJ2-1; 8 bases fit TRBD2. Germline V gives CDR1 SQVTM, CDR2 ANQGSEA. This CDR3 has 14 residues. V shed 2 bases and J 8 bases; nucleotides not matched to a gene: 8. Here the CDR3 DNA reads TGCAGCGTTGAACCAAGCGGGAGTGCGGATGAGCAGTTCTTC. It is translated as CSVEPSGSADEQFF.